What follows is one TCR beta chain and its context. The sample comes from a study of blood T cell repertoires in COVID-19. Study-level background: Samples came from the United States, Italy and Spain, spanning acute and convalescent COVID-19. In each case, the material was cDNA or gDNA derived from T cells, B-cell-depleted T cells, or PBMCs.

Original analysis: Estimation of nucleated cell counts was performed using reference gene primer amplification. The method was immunoSEQ multiplex PCR; TCRdb's version includes in-frame clones alone and lacks a portion of them. That table is the source of V, J and clone size, and D and trimming were worked out from the DNA. The sample contains approximately 200,000 clones, over 75% of which appear only once. CDR1 and CDR2 (germline): LGHNA, YNFKEQ. The CDR3 runs 16 residues. Trimming at V came to 1 base and at J to 1 base, leaving 7 bases not matched to a gene. This clonotype was obtained from a human donor in a cohort sampled during active COVID-19. The sequencing sample was made of peripheral blood. The V gene is TRBV4-2, the J gene TRBJ2-7; TRBD2 agrees at 7 bases. CDR3 sequence: CASSQVASGSSYEQYF. The DNA for the CDR3 is TGTGCCAGCAGCCAAGTAGCTAGCGGTTCGTCCTACGAGCAGTACTTC.